These 4 T cell receptor beta chains were sequenced from one sample in a study of T cell changes during pregnancy in multiple sclerosis. Measured with immunoSEQ multiplex PCR; TCRdb has only the in-frame clones, and not every one. The sample lists roughly 72,000 clones; 70% to 90% were seen once. The material sequenced was peripheral blood, taken in the first trimester of pregnancy. The receptors originated from a female donor in good health, enrolled as a control in a pregnancy study.

This clone turned up a few times. J is TRBJ1-1 and V is TRBV7-2; 7 nucleotides align to TRBD1. Germline V lookup: CDR1 SGHTA, CDR2 FQGNSA. The CDR3 spans 14 residues. V was clipped by 5 bases and J by 6 bases; unmatched bases: 9. CDR3 sequence: CASSLQGQQSEAFF. The CDR3 DNA follows: TGTGCCAGCAGCCTACAGGGACAGCAATCTGAAGCTTTCTTT.

This clone was picked up a small number of times. The V and J genes are TRBV7-9 and TRBJ1-1; D might be TRBD1 (6 bases). The CDR3 runs 13 residues. From germline, CDR1 is SEHNR and CDR2 FQNEAQ (reference sequence). Between the trimmed V and J ends, which lost 3 bases and 8 bases, there was a span of 13 bases. CDR3 region: CASSFPGDAEAFF. DNA for the CDR3: TGTGCCAGCAGCTTCCCAGGGGATGCGGAAGCTTTCTTT.

This clone was seen a handful of times. The CDR3 sequence is CASSQDRGRYEKLFF. CDR3 DNA: TGTGCCAGCAGTCAAGACAGGGGGCGGTATGAAAAACTGTTTTTT. V and J are TRBV6-6 and TRBJ1-4, with 10 bases fitting TRBD1. Germline CDR1 reads MNHNY; CDR2 reads SVGAGI (reference sequence). The ends lost 5 bases at V and 6 bases at J; junction bases unmatched: 6. The CDR3 runs to 15 residues.

CDR3 bases: TGTGCCAGCAGCTTACCCTTTAGCGGTACCAGATCCTACGAGCAGTACTTC. This codes for CASSLPFSGTRSYEQYF. V is TRBV7-9 and J is TRBJ2-7; perhaps TRBD2 as D (6 bases). Trimming cost V 2 bases and J 1 base, with 18 bases left between them. This CDR3 has 17 amino acids. In germline, CDR1 is SEHNR, CDR2 FQNEAQ (reference sequence).